Listed below are T cell receptor beta chains from one sample, sequenced in a study of cytomegalovirus exposure and HLA in healthy donors. Using immunoSEQ multiplex PCR, the repertoire was profiled, and TCRdb retains in-frame clones only, with some absent. The sample holds approximately 130,000 clones. Sequencing was performed on PBMCs. These receptors were taken from a woman aged 55 to 70 in good health and CMV-seronegative. Each CDR3 is given with its conserved first and last residue. D genes are given only for firm matches.

>NA|TRBJ2-3|TRBV28
TGTGCCAGCAGTTCCGCCTGGGGGGCAGATACGCAGTATTTT
CASSSAWGADTQYF
>NA|TRBJ2-1|TRBV5-6
TGTGCCAGCGACAACAGATGGACAGCCTACAATGAGCAGTTCTTC
CASDNRWTAYNEQFF
>TRBD1|TRBJ2-7|TRBV5-4
TGTGCCAGCAGCCCCGGACAGGGGGCCTACGAGCAGTACTTC
CASSPGQGAYEQYF
>NA|TRBJ2-1|TRBV2
TGTGCCAGCAGTGATAACAATCCCAATGAGCAGTTCTTC
CASSDNNPNEQFF
>NA|TRBJ1-2|TRBV7-9
TGTGCCAGCAGCAATGGACAGACACATGGCTACACCTTC
CASSNGQTHGYTF
>TRBD2|TRBJ2-7|TRBV2
TGTGCCAGCAGTTGGGGGGGAGACTACGAGCAGTACTTC
CASSWGGDYEQYF
>TRBD2|TRBJ2-1|TRBV18
TGTGCCAGCTCACCGGGGAGCGGGAGGCTCAATGAGCAGTTCTTC
CASSPGSGRLNEQFF
>TRBD1|TRBJ1-2|TRBV5-1
TGCGCCAGCAGCTTGGTCGGGACAGGGGAGGATGGCTACACCTTC
CASSLVGTGEDGYTF
>TRBD1|TRBJ1-6|TRBV19
TGTGCCAGTAGTTCGGGACAGGGAAATAATTCACCCCTCCACTTT
CASSSGQGNNSPLHF
>NA|TRBJ2-5|TRBV18
TGTGCCAGCTCCCCGTACCAAGAGACCCAGTACTTC
CASSPYQETQYF
>TRBD2|TRBJ2-4|TRBV11-2
TGTGCCAGCAGCTTAGGGGGGGGCATTCAGTACTTC
CASSLGGGIQYF
>TRBD1|TRBJ2-2|TRBV19
TGTGCCAGTAGTCCCCGGGACAGGGGAAGTTGGACCGGGGAGCTGTTTTTT
CASSPRDRGSWTGELFF
>NA|TRBJ2-1|TRBV4-1
TGCGCCAGCAGCCGGCCGGGGGGCGGTTCCAATGAGCAGTTCTTC
CASSRPGGGSNEQFF
>TRBD2|TRBJ2-1|TRBV28
TGTGCCAGCAGGAGCGGGATATGGAAAAATGAGCAGTTCTTC
CASRSGIWKNEQFF
>NA|TRBJ1-4|TRBV23-1
TGCGCCAGCCGAGACCCGGGTGGTAATGAAAAACTGTTTTTT
CASRDPGGNEKLFF
>TRBD2|TRBJ2-3|TRBV5-8
TGTGCCAGCAGTTCCGGTTTCGGGACTAGCGTCACAGATACGCAGTATTTT
CASSSGFGTSVTDTQYF
>NA|TRBJ2-1|TRBV7-2
TGTGCCAGCAGCCATGGACTTATCAATGAGCAGTTCTTC
CASSHGLINEQFF
>NA|TRBJ2-6|TRBV7-6
TGTGCCAGCAGCTCCCCGGGACATCAGGCTGGGGCCAACGTCCTGACTTTC
CASSSPGHQAGANVLTF
>TRBD2|TRBJ2-1|TRBV14
TGTGCCAGCAGCCAGAAGTCTAGCGGGGGGTCCAATGAGCAGTTCTTC
CASSQKSSGGSNEQFF
>NA|TRBJ2-7|TRBV27
TGTGCCAGCAGTTTAAAGGTCCTCTCGGGGACACAATCCTACGAGCAGTACTTC
CASSLKVLSGTQSYEQYF
>NA|TRBJ2-7|TRBV4-1
TGCGCCAGCAGCCAAGGGACAACTAACGAGCAGTACTTC
CASSQGTTNEQYF
>TRBD2|TRBJ2-5|TRBV6-1
TGTGCCAGCAGTTTGGTAGCGGGGGTCAGGGAGACCCAGTACTTC
CASSLVAGVRETQYF
>NA|TRBJ2-1|TRBV5-1
TGCGCCAGCAGTTGGACAGTGAACAATGAGCAGTTCTTC
CASSWTVNNEQFF
>NA|TRBJ1-5|TRBV5-8
TGTGCCAGCAGTCCACAAGTTAATCAGCCCCAGCATTTT
CASSPQVNQPQHF
>NA|TRBJ2-3|TRBV28
TGTGCCAGCAGGTTAGCGGCAGATACGCAGTATTTT
CASRLAADTQYF
>NA|TRBJ2-5|TRBV10-3
TGTGCCGCCCGGGGACAAGAGACCCAGTACTTC
CAARGQETQYF
>NA|TRBJ2-1|TRBV5-1
TGCGCCAGCAGCCCCCAAGCGACGGGGAGCTCCTACAATGAGCAGTTCTTC
CASSPQATGSSYNEQFF
>NA|TRBJ2-1|TRBV18
TGTGCCAGCTCACCACCCCCGGGGGATGAGCAGTTCTTC
CASSPPPGDEQFF
>NA|TRBJ1-5|TRBV5-1
TGCGCCAGCAGCTTGACAGGAAGCAATCAGCCCCAGCATTTT
CASSLTGSNQPQHF
>TRBD2|TRBJ2-3|TRBV5-1
TGCGCCAGCAGCCGCGAAACTAGCGGGACCACAGATACGCAGTATTTT
CASSRETSGTTDTQYF
>NA|TRBJ1-1|TRBV6-5
TGTGCCAGCAGTTACTGGGGGGGAAACATGAACACTGAAGCTTTCTTT
CASSYWGGNMNTEAFF
>TRBD1|TRBJ1-1|TRBV7-3
TGTGCCAGCAGCTCCAGACAGGGAGGCGTCACTGAAGCTTTCTTT
CASSSRQGGVTEAFF
>TRBD1|TRBJ2-1|TRBV2
TGTGCCATCGCGACAGGGACCGGGGTCCCGCAGTTCTTC
CAIATGTGVPQFF
>TRBD2|TRBJ2-7|TRBV27
TGTGCCAGCAGTCCGCATGTCGGGGGGGTGAGGGGGTACGAGCAGTACTTC
CASSPHVGGVRGYEQYF
>TRBD1|TRBJ2-7|TRBV11-2
TGTGCCAGCAGAAGCGTGGTGGGACAGGGGGTCTACGAGCAGTACTTC
CASRSVVGQGVYEQYF
>NA|TRBJ1-1|TRBV21-1
TGTGCCAGCCGTGCGAGGCAGGGAGGCACTGAAGCTTTCTTT
CASRARQGGTEAFF
>TRBD2|TRBJ2-1|TRBV5-1
TGCGGCAGCAGCGCACAAACTAGCGCCCATCCCTACAATGAGCAGTTCTTC
CGSSAQTSAHPYNEQFF
>NA|TRBJ2-7|TRBV27
TGTGCCAGCAATTCCCAGGGTGGGTCCGAGCAGTACTTC
CASNSQGGSEQYF
>TRBD2|TRBJ2-7|TRBV5-1
TGCGCCAGCAGCTTCAGACTAGCGAACTCCTACGAGCAGTACTTC
CASSFRLANSYEQYF